The subject of this entry is one TCR beta chain. The CDR3 spans 15 residues. CDR1 is GTSNPN and CDR2 is SVGIG in the germline V gene (reference sequence). Trimming at V came to 0 bases and at J to 7 bases, leaving 8 bases not matched to a gene. This specimen comes from a study of blood T cell repertoires in COVID-19. The overall study: Acute and convalescent COVID-19 specimens originated in the United States, Italy and Spain. From T cells, B-cell-depleted T cells, or PBMCs came the material, which was cDNA or gDNA.

Per the original data handling: Estimates of nucleated cell counts were drawn from the amplification of reference gene primers. Only in-frame clones appear in the TCRdb table, and some are missing; sequencing was by immunoSEQ multiplex PCR. The DNA gave D and trimming, while V, J and clone size come from that table. The sample contains 400,000 to 550,000 clones, around nine tenths of which appear only once. This TCR was recovered from a woman aged 25 to 45 with acute or convalescent COVID-19. Sequenced: peripheral blood. The rearrangement links TRBV30 to TRBJ1-4, with 7 positions matching TRBD1. The CDR3 nucleotides are TGTGCCTGGAGTGTAAAGGGGGCATTCGGTGAAAAACTGTTTTTT. Translation: CAWSVKGAFGEKLFF.